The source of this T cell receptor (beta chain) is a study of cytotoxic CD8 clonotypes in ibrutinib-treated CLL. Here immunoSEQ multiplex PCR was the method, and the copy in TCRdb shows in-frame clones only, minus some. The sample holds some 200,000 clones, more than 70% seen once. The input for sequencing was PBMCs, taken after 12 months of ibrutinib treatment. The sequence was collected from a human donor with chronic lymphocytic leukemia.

CDR3 in amino acids: CSARWGNTIYF. The CDR3 nucleotides are TGCAGTGCTAGATGGGGAAACACCATATATTTT. The V and J genes are TRBV20-1 and TRBJ1-3; no clear D. Per the germline V gene, CDR1 is DFQATT and CDR2 is SNEGSKA (reference sequence). This CDR3 has 11 amino acids. The V end was cut by 2 bases, the J end by 4 bases, with 3 bases between.